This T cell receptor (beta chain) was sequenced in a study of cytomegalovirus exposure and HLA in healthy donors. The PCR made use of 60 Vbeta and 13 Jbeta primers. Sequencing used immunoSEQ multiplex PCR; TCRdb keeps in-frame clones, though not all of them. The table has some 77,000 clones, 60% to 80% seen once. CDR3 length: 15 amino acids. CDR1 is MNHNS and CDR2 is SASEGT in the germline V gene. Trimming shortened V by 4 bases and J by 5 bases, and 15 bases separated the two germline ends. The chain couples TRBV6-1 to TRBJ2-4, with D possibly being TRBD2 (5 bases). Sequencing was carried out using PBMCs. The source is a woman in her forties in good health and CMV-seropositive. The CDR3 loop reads CASSARFGSENIQYF. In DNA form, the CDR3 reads TGTGCCAGCAGTGCAAGGTTTGGGAGTGAAAACATTCAGTACTTC.